Listed below are T cell receptor beta chains from one sample, sequenced in a study of T cell repertoires in cytomegalovirus infection. TCRdb recomputed calls from the reads with MiXCR, one row per CDR3 protein. The data show some 150,000 distinct CDR3 sequences, under 8% seen once. The source material was PBMCs. The source of these receptors is a human donor in good health (CMV status not recorded). Some clones in this sample may be carry-over from other donors' samples. CDR3s include the opening cysteine and the closing phenylalanine or tryptophan. The D gene is left open where the match is weak.

v_call	j_call	d_call	cdr3_aa
TRBV10-3	TRBJ1-1	TRBD1	CAISGQGANEAFF
TRBV29-1	TRBJ1-2	-	CSAPGGANYGYTF
TRBV20-1	TRBJ2-5	-	CSARGGTGETQYF
TRBV7-9	TRBJ2-7	-	CASSLQASVYEQYF
TRBV19	TRBJ2-7	-	CAGWPGTSSYEQYF
TRBV29-1	TRBJ1-2	-	CSVELNYGYTF
TRBV19	TRBJ2-5	-	CASRRTSLSGEAQYF
TRBV7-8	TRBJ2-1	-	CASSFILDRDEQFF
TRBV7-2	TRBJ2-2	TRBD2	CASSFIKRGSGELFF
TRBV19	TRBJ2-3	-	CASSIRDTTDTQYF
TRBV11-1	TRBJ1-1	TRBD1	CASSRGQGIMATEAFF
TRBV2	TRBJ2-5	-	CASSEGLDETQYF
TRBV10-3	TRBJ2-5	-	CAISDGTVPETQYF
TRBV7-9	TRBJ1-5	-	CASSSGGGRSLNQPQHF
TRBV7-9	TRBJ2-5	TRBD2	CASRIAGGQETQYF
TRBV7-8	TRBJ2-6	-	CASSLVTDGANVLTF
TRBV7-3	TRBJ2-1	-	CASSRLLSSYNEQFF
TRBV29-1	TRBJ2-7	-	CSVGGGYEQYF
TRBV12-3/TRBV12-4	TRBJ1-5	TRBD1	CASRYGMPGTGVLESGKQPQHF
TRBV4-1	TRBJ1-2	TRBD1	CASSRPGQGKNYGYTF
TRBV6-1	TRBJ1-1	-	CASGSGRDEAFF
TRBV29-1	TRBJ1-1	TRBD1	CSVVAGGNTEAFF
TRBV15	TRBJ2-4	TRBD1	CATSRGDRGRGNIQYF
TRBV19	TRBJ1-4	-	CASAPWGGGEDEKLFF
TRBV28	TRBJ2-7	-	CASSDLRVRATYEQYF
TRBV27	TRBJ1-5	TRBD1	CASSLQGTGRNQPQHF
TRBV18	TRBJ1-2	TRBD1	CASSPTGTGGYGYTF
TRBV6-5	TRBJ1-5	-	CASSSDSGNQPQHF
TRBV29-1	TRBJ1-1	-	CSVEAPRDILEAFF
TRBV7-8	TRBJ1-1	-	CASSLSGLLNTEAFF
TRBV5-6	TRBJ2-1	-	CASSLAGGASNEQFF
TRBV27	TRBJ1-5	-	CASSLEGGGFRPQHF
TRBV6-6	TRBJ1-2	-	CASSYDRVNYGYTF
TRBV20-1	TRBJ2-5	-	CSANQVTQYF
TRBV6-2/TRBV6-3	TRBJ2-1	TRBD1	CASSYRDRGPNEQFF
TRBV7-2	TRBJ2-5	-	CASSNQGGQETQYF
TRBV7-2	TRBJ1-4	TRBD1	CASSLGTGQKLFF
TRBV6-2/TRBV6-3	TRBJ2-1	TRBD2	CASSYPQAGGYNEQFF
TRBV7-2	TRBJ2-7	-	CASSFPTYEQYF
TRBV6-2/TRBV6-3	TRBJ2-1	-	CASSYSMVSHYNEQFF
TRBV20-1	TRBJ2-5	-	CSATPPGPFQETQYF
TRBV5-5	TRBJ2-7	TRBD1	CASSTGAGTGFYEQYF
TRBV20-1	TRBJ2-1	TRBD2	CSARDWGGGRGYNEQFF
TRBV28	TRBJ2-1	-	CASSPTRTYNEQFF
TRBV5-1	TRBJ1-1	-	CASSLRASSNTEAFF
TRBV18	TRBJ2-1	TRBD1	CASSPEQGFEQFF
TRBV20-1	TRBJ2-2	TRBD1	CSARGTGGLHTGELFF
TRBV20-1	TRBJ2-5	-	CSARGQGRGETQYF
TRBV4-3	TRBJ1-2	-	CASSQEKGSRYDGYTF
TRBV7-2	TRBJ2-3	-	CASSPGQGTDTQYF
TRBV11-3	TRBJ2-4	TRBD1	CASSPGTVSPIAKNIQYF
TRBV7-9	TRBJ1-5	TRBD1	CASSVGQGAQPQHF
TRBV4-2	TRBJ2-7	-	CASSQLGGSSYEQYF
TRBV3-1	TRBJ2-2	-	CASSQDRDTGELFF
TRBV10-3	TRBJ1-2	-	CAISDGRSEGYTF
TRBV3-1	TRBJ2-3	TRBD1	CASSQDLVGRGPDTQYF
TRBV5-6	TRBJ2-5	TRBD1	CASSLGTGVRETQYF
TRBV7-2	TRBJ2-3	TRBD1	CASSLESGGPDTQYF